The subject of this entry is one T cell receptor beta chain. Antigen specificity is unknown. This entry is derived from a study of TIL therapy for anti-PD-1-resistant metastatic lung cancer. Study details: Most patients had lung adenocarcinoma.

The libraries were made with immunoSEQ v3. Survey-level samples got 1.5 million to 2 million read pairs; deep-level samples got roughly 5-6.5 million. Sequencing used immunoSEQ multiplex PCR; TCRdb keeps in-frame clones, though not all of them. The profile shows about 100,000 clones, just over 65% of them singletons. CDR1 and CDR2 from the germline V gene are SGHTA and FQGNSA. This CDR3 region has 13 residues. V was clipped by 7 bases and J by 4 bases, with 11 bases between them. The time point: pre-treatment sample, taken before nivolumab and TIL therapy. The tumor samples were excised metastases, mostly pleural nodules or supraclavicular lymph nodes. Enrollment ran from late 2017 to early 2020. General observations from the study: Patients were highly selected, enriched for treatment-naive, never-smoker and oncogene-addicted cases.

The V and J genes are TRBV7-2 and TRBJ2-4; D is uncertain. The sequence was obtained from a person between 30 and 80 years old with non-small cell lung cancer. Sequencing used tumor tissue, obtained at baseline. DNA for the CDR3: TGTGCCAGCACCCTTGCGGCTAAAAACATTCAGTACTTC. It codes for CASTLAAKNIQYF.